These 24 T cell receptor beta chains were all obtained from the same sample, sequenced in a study of response to subunit inactivated influenza vaccine. Using its own MiXCR run on the RT-PCR reads, TCRdb lists one record per CDR3 protein. The profile covers about 650,000 distinct CDR3 sequences, with 11% to 15% appearing a single time and about 7.6% taken by the ten largest. Here the sequenced sample was PBMCs from blood, taken around 14 days before vaccination. These receptors came from a man in his fifties or sixties who received an inactivated influenza vaccine.

This clonotype was counted a few times. The rearrangement joins TRBV5-1 to TRBJ1-5; TRBD1 agrees at 8 bases. Looked up from germline, CDR1 is SGHRS and CDR2 is YFSETQ. The ends lost 0 bases at V and 7 bases at J; junction bases unmatched: 9. The CDR3 runs to 16 residues. The CDR3 is CASSLATDRARQPQHF. The DNA for the CDR3 is TGCGCCAGCAGCTTGGCCACGGACAGGGCACGACAGCCCCAGCATTTT.

This clonotype was detected ten times or more. The rearrangement uses TRBV5-6 and TRBJ2-5; D uncertain. Germline CDR1 reads SGHDT; CDR2 reads YYEEEE. V lost 0 bases to trimming and J lost 2 bases, with 8 bases between them. The CDR3 length is 14 residues. The DNA for the CDR3 is TGTGCCAGCAGCTTGGGACTTGAGCAAGAGACCCAGTACTTC. This codes for CASSLGLEQETQYF.

The chain combines TRBV14 with TRBJ2-3; a weak D match, TRBD2 (6 bases). The ends were cut back, 3 bases at V and 3 bases at J, with 10 bases in the middle. The CDR3 length is 14 residues. Germline CDR1 SGHDN, CDR2 FVKESK. CDR3 sequence reads: CASSQRLVTDTQYF. As DNA, the CDR3 is TGTGCCAGCAGCCAGAGACTAGTGACAGATACGCAGTATTTT.

This clonotype has more than one count but fewer than ten. The J gene is TRBJ2-6, the V gene TRBV7-9, with D perhaps being TRBD1 or TRBD2 (5 bases each). V was trimmed by 2 bases and J by 0 bases, leaving 8 bases between them. Germline V gene lookup returns CDR1 SEHNR and CDR2 FQNEAQ (reference sequence). The CDR3 sequence is 16 residues long. As DNA, the CDR3 is TGTGCCAGCAGCTTAATGGGGGTCTCTGGGGCCAACGTCCTGACTTTC. Translated, it gives CASSLMGVSGANVLTF.

This clonotype was observed a few times. J is TRBJ1-2 and V is TRBV6-5; 9 bases map to TRBD1. From germline, CDR1 is MNHEY and CDR2 SVGAGI. The CDR3 is 16 residues long. V was pared by 4 bases and J by 3 bases, with 9 bases of the junction left unmatched. The CDR3 reads CASSSPGQGRHYGYTF. CDR3 coding DNA: TGTGCCAGCAGTTCTCCGGGACAGGGTCGGCACTATGGCTACACCTTC.

This chain links TRBV6-5 with TRBJ1-6; 7 bases are a match to TRBD1. Per the germline V gene, CDR1 is MNHEY and CDR2 is SVGAGI. CDR3 length: 15 amino acids. The trim removed 2 bases at V and 7 bases at J, leaving 5 bases unmatched. CDR3 region: CASSYGRGINSPLHF. CDR3 bases: TGTGCCAGCAGTTACGGCAGGGGGATCAATTCACCCCTCCACTTT.

J is TRBJ1-2 and V is TRBV30, with D unclear. The CDR3 runs 14 residues. V lost 0 bases and J 8 bases, leaving 16 bases between the germline ends. CDR1 and CDR2 (germline): GTSNPN, SVGIG (reference sequence). The CDR3 DNA follows: TGTGCCTGGAGTGTACCTCACCTCGATGGGGGCTACACCTTC. It codes for CAWSVPHLDGGYTF.

This sequence joins TRBV20-1 and TRBJ2-1; possible D gene TRBD1, 5 bases. Per germline, CDR1 DFQATT and CDR2 SNEGSKA (reference sequence). The CDR3 totals 15 residues. Trimming removed 0 bases from V and 1 base from J, with 10 bases in between. The DNA for the CDR3 is TGCAGTGCTAGAGATCCGCAGGGATCCTACAATGAGCAGTTCTTC. As protein: CSARDPQGSYNEQFF.

This clonotype was seen a few times. The CDR3 region is CASSGRSGFGSTTDTQYF. In DNA form, the CDR3 reads TGTGCCAGTAGTGGGAGGTCGGGGTTCGGATCCACTACAGATACGCAGTATTTT. The chain carries TRBV19 and TRBJ2-3, with a weak D call TRBD2 (6 bases). Trimming stripped 5 bases from V and 3 bases from J, with 24 bases between. The germline V gene encodes CDR1 LNHDA and CDR2 SQIVND (reference sequence). CDR3 length: 18 residues.

The chain uses TRBV19 and TRBJ2-7, with 7 bases fitting TRBD1. The CDR3 loop spans 14 amino acids. J lost 2 bases, V lost 5 bases, and 6 bases had no gene match. From germline, CDR1 is LNHDA and CDR2 SQIVND (reference sequence). CDR3 region: CASSAGQDTYEQYF. The CDR3 bases are TGTGCCAGTAGTGCCGGACAGGATACCTACGAGCAGTACTTC.

This clonotype occurred a few times. The rearrangement joins TRBV7-2 to TRBJ2-5; D is uncertain. Trimming took 4 bases from V and 5 from J, leaving 11 bases between them. The length of the CDR3 is 13 residues. Germline V CDR1 and CDR2: SGHTA, FQGNSA. This CDR3 reads CASSSELPETQYF. CDR3 DNA sequence: TGTGCCAGCAGCTCTGAGCTTCCGGAGACCCAGTACTTC.

The chain has TRBV7-2 and TRBJ2-1, with 7 bases aligning to TRBD2. The CDR3 contains 17 residues. Germline CDR1 reads SGHTA; CDR2 reads FQGNSA. Trimming cost V 6 bases and J 9 bases; bases outside gene matches: 20. The CDR3 nucleotides read TGTGCCAGCAGTCCTAGCCGGGGAGGGAGGGTTTACGGTGAGCAGTTCTTC. It translates to CASSPSRGGRVYGEQFF.

The chain has TRBV15 and TRBJ2-3; 7 bases are shared with TRBD1. The CDR3 sequence is 14 residues long. Germline V lookup: CDR1 LNHNV, CDR2 YYDKDF (reference sequence). With V trimmed by 4 bases and J by 2 bases, 3 bases remained unmatched. The CDR3 region is CATSMTGYTDTQYF. CDR3 nucleotide sequence: TGTGCCACCAGCATGACAGGGTACACAGATACGCAGTATTTT.

This clonotype has a handful of counts. The V gene is TRBV6-5, the J gene TRBJ2-7; 7 bases are a match to TRBD2. The V gene's germline CDR1 is MNHEY and CDR2 SVGAGI. The CDR3 has 16 residues. V dropped 0 bases and J dropped 2; count of bases not matched to a gene: 7. As DNA, the CDR3 is TGTGCCAGCAGTTACTCGGGTAGCGGGCCTCCCTACGAGCAGTACTTC. This sequence encodes CASSYSGSGPPYEQYF.

This clonotype was seen a few times. The genes are TRBV3-1 and TRBJ2-3; D gene ambiguous. The CDR3 totals 13 residues. Germline V lookup: CDR1 LGHDT, CDR2 YNNKEL (reference sequence). Trimming stripped 1 base from V and 2 bases from J, with 4 bases between. CDR3 DNA sequence: TGTGCCAGCAGCCAAGTGCTCACAGATACGCAGTATTTT. Its protein product is CASSQVLTDTQYF.

In this sample, this clonotype turned up a few times. The chain is built from TRBV15 and TRBJ2-1, with TRBD2 matching 7 bases. V lost 3 bases and J lost 0; bases outside the gene matches: 8. CDR1 and CDR2 (germline): LNHNV, YYDKDF (reference sequence). This CDR3 has 17 residues. The CDR3 sequence is CATSSLLLADSYNEQFF. CDR3 nucleotides: TGTGCCACCAGCAGCCTCCTTCTAGCGGACTCCTACAATGAGCAGTTCTTC.

This clonotype was observed a handful of times. The gene calls are TRBV20-1 and TRBJ2-5, with 7 bases that match TRBD1. Germline CDR1 DFQATT, CDR2 SNEGSKA (reference sequence). The CDR3 extends over 14 amino acids. V gave up 3 bases and J gave up 5 bases; unmatched junction bases: 9. The CDR3 spells CSASRGPIGETQYF. The CDR3 DNA follows: TGCAGTGCTAGTAGGGGGCCCATCGGGGAGACCCAGTACTTC.

This clonotype was picked up a small number of times. The chain recombines TRBV7-8 with TRBJ2-5; D is unclear. V was pared by 1 base and J by 1 base, with 13 bases between. CDR3 length: 16 amino acids. The germline V gene has CDR1 SGHVS and CDR2 FQNEAQ. CDR3 nucleotides: TGTGCCAGCAGCTTAGGCGGTGTTGGGATCCAAGAGACCCAGTACTTC. This codes for CASSLGGVGIQETQYF.

The chain combines TRBV27 with TRBJ1-3; D possibly corresponds to TRBD1 (5 bases). V was pared by 5 bases and J by 0 bases, with 11 bases between. CDR3 length equals 15 residues. CDR1 and CDR2 from the germline V gene are MNHEY and SMNVEV (reference sequence). The CDR3 loop is CASSPTGHSGNTIYF. CDR3 in DNA: TGTGCCAGCAGTCCTACAGGCCACTCTGGAAACACCATATATTTT.

A few counts support this clonotype. The genes are TRBV10-3 and TRBJ2-1; TRBD2 matches 11 bases. The CDR3 consists of 16 residues. Germline V lookup: CDR1 ENHRY, CDR2 SYGVKD. The ends lost 4 bases at V and 2 bases at J; junction bases unmatched: 4. CDR3 bases: TGTGCCATCAGTGGTAAGACTAGCGGGGCCTACAATGAGCAGTTCTTC. Its translation: CAISGKTSGAYNEQFF.

The genes are TRBV18 and TRBJ2-1; 9 bases are a match to TRBD1. Trimming removed 6 bases from V and 5 bases from J; junction bases left unmatched: 8. Germline lookup yields CDR1 KGHSH and CDR2 LQKENI. The CDR3 covers 15 residues. DNA of the CDR3: TGTGCCAGCTCCCCCGGGACAGGGATAAACAATGAGCAGTTCTTC. Its translation is CASSPGTGINNEQFF.

This clonotype was counted between two and nine times. The CDR3 DNA follows: TGCAGTGCTAGACGTAGCAATCAGCCCCAGCATTTT. Residues: CSARRSNQPQHF. The genes are TRBV20-1 and TRBJ1-5, with D unclear. CDR3 length equals 12 residues. From germline, CDR1 is DFQATT and CDR2 SNEGSKA (reference sequence). V lost 2 bases and J lost 0, with 2 bases in between.

This chain joins TRBV20-1 and TRBJ1-4; no definite D call. Germline-derived CDR1 and CDR2 are DFQATT and SNEGSKA (reference sequence). V gave up 6 bases and J gave up 0 bases, with 8 bases separating them. CDR3 size: 13 residues. In DNA form, the CDR3 reads TGCAGTGCCTCAGATGCAACTAATGAAAAACTGTTTTTT. This encodes CSASDATNEKLFF.

This clonotype came up a few times. The chain has TRBV4-1 and TRBJ1-6, with D hard to call. This CDR3 is built from 15 residues. The germline V gene has CDR1 MGHRA and CDR2 YSYEKL. V was clipped by 0 bases and J by 9 bases, with 12 bases between them. CDR3 DNA: TGCGCCAGCAGCCAAGAAGGGCTTCCCAGTTCACCCCTCCACTTT. Its translation: CASSQEGLPSSPLHF.